This entry concerns a single T cell receptor (beta chain). Its antigen is currently not known. Within one base of it there is no much larger clone, and no base qualities were kept. The collaborating institutions used their own protocols to collect whole blood in K2EDTA tubes. For TCRbeta analysis, collaborator samples were shipped as frozen whole blood, as isolated PBMCs, or as DNA extracted from either sample type. The immunoSEQ Assay, a bias-controlled multiplex PCR, was used to amplify TCRbeta CDR3 regions from genomic DNA. On the authors' methods: Within the assay, amplification of reference gene primers was used to estimate how many nucleated cells each sample contained. To quantify the absolute abundance of each unique TCRbeta CDR3 rearrangement, sequence reads were collapsed and filtered. Productive Simpson clonality was computed per sample as the square root of Simpson's diversity index over productive rearrangements. What TCRdb holds here is the immuneACCESS table cut down to in-frame rearrangements. Part of the clones is not present; checked against another copy, under half of the missing clones reflect an unresolved V gene, and the others are unexplained. That table furnishes V, J and clone size, whereas the DNA furnished D and trimming. The sample data list roughly 110,000 clones, and approximately 84% of these were observed just once. Of the sample, roughly 3.5% falls within the top ten clones.

These data are taken from a study of blood T cell repertoires in COVID-19 (dated by TCRdb to 2018 to 2020). At the level of the whole study: The collaborator samples originated in the United States, Italy and Spain and spanned the acute and convalescent phases of COVID-19. Deeply sampled blood TCRbeta repertoires from subjects exposed to, actively infected with, or recovered from COVID-19 were included in the dataset. The prospective study material was composed of cDNA or gDNA derived from T cells, B-cell-depleted T cells, or PBMCs. Samples were obtained from the ongoing ImmuneRACE study (first 160 participants) and from about 1,300 subjects provided by 6 global collaborators. The sample metadata nearly always contained a de-identified subject ID, COVID-19 status, age in years and sex. The repertoires were made available in a free public database intended to serve as a resource for research on the immune response to SARS-CoV-2. Where HLA class I and class II types were available, the types were taken from metadata supplied by the sample provider, not from assay-based typing. The paper as a whole reports these results and caveats: The amount of clinical and demographic metadata varied by source and participant and was provided uncurated.

From the cysteine up to the phenylalanine, the CDR3 has a length of 16 residues. The read is trimmed to its CDR3 DNA, 48 bases read in frame from base 1. The junction shows trimming of 1 base on V and 0 bases on J, and the gene matches do not reach 6 bases of it. From the germline V gene (reference sequence), CDR1 is LGHDT and CDR2 is YNNKEL. The chain uses TRBV3-1 (or the pseudogene TRBV3-2) and TRBJ2-7, with 7 bases in between that match TRBD2. The clonotype originates from a middle-aged man with acute or convalescent COVID-19. Sequenced input: peripheral blood. The nucleotide sequence is given as TGTGCCAGCAGCCAAGGGGGATGGGACTACTCCTACGAGCAGTACTTC. Its coded protein is CASSQGGWDYSYEQYF.